Shown below are 10 T cell receptor beta chains from a single sample sequenced in a study of patients and donors after allogeneic stem cell transplantation. Using its own MiXCR run on the RT-PCR reads, TCRdb lists one record per CDR3 protein. The sample carries about 23,000 distinct CDR3 sequences, about 30% recorded once. Sample: blood, either unsorted or a sorted T cell fraction (not recorded which). The source of these receptors is a human donor who was either an allogeneic HSCT recipient or a stem cell or donor lymphocyte infusion donor (not recorded which). It is not recorded whose cells these are; they may come from a transplant donor.

The sample holds a few counts of this clonotype. The chain combines TRBV20-1 with TRBJ1-5, with a tentative D call TRBD1 (5 bases). Germline V CDR1 and CDR2: DFQATT, SNEGSKA (reference sequence). V gave up 6 bases and J gave up 3 bases, with 15 bases separating them. There are 14 residues in the CDR3. CDR3 in amino acids: CSALRQSDNQPQHF. CDR3 sequence (DNA): TGCAGTGCCCTCAGACAGTCGGACAATCAGCCCCAGCATTTT.

In its sample, this clonotype was seen a few times. J is TRBJ1-6 and V is TRBV6-5; D call uncertain. V lost 1 base and J 7 bases, leaving 5 bases between the germline ends. The CDR3 spans 13 residues. Germline V CDR1 and CDR2: MNHEY, SVGAGI. The DNA of the CDR3 is TGTGCCAGCAGTTACTTAATGAATTCACCCCTCCACTTT. It translates to CASSYLMNSPLHF.

The gene calls are TRBV4-3 and TRBJ1-2; TRBD1 aligns across 8 bases. The CDR3 extends over 12 amino acids. The V gene end was trimmed by 4 bases and the J gene end by 7 bases; junction bases not matched to a gene: 2. CDR1 and CDR2 from the germline V gene are LGHNA and YSLEER. The CDR3 region is CASSRDRTGYTF. CDR3 nucleotide sequence: TGCGCCAGCAGCCGGGACAGGACTGGCTACACCTTC.

V and J are TRBV10-3 and TRBJ2-4, with unresolved D. Trimming stripped 6 bases from V and 10 bases from J, with 10 bases between. The CDR3 covers 11 residues. The germline gives CDR1 ENHRY, CDR2 SYGVKD. This chain's CDR3 is CAISSQGIQYF. CDR3 nucleotides: TGTGCCATCAGCTCCCAAGGGATTCAGTACTTC.

This chain uses TRBV6-5 with TRBJ2-5, with no clear D. CDR3 length equals 11 residues. Trimming pared 9 bases from V and 5 bases from J, leaving 10 bases between. Germline V gives CDR1 MNHEY, CDR2 SVGAGI. The CDR3 sequence is CARLLNETQYF. The CDR3 nucleotides read TGTGCCAGGCTTTTGAACGAGACCCAGTACTTC.

This chain joins TRBV28 and TRBJ1-4; D ambiguous. The V end lost 1 base, the J end lost 8 bases, and 8 bases lay between the germline ends. Germline V gene lookup returns CDR1 MDHEN and CDR2 SYDVKM. The CDR3 has 13 amino acids. The CDR3: CASSLSRVEKLFF. CDR3 DNA: TGTGCCAGCAGTTTATCAAGGGTCGAAAAACTGTTTTTT.

This clonotype was seen a few times. This chain connects TRBV20-1 to TRBJ1-6, with D perhaps matching TRBD1 (5 bases). The CDR3 contains 15 residues. The V gene's germline CDR1 is DFQATT and CDR2 SNEGSKA (reference sequence). The ends were cut back, 5 bases at V and 5 bases at J, with 16 bases in the middle. CDR3 amino acids: CSAWGTAKDNSPLHF. Written as DNA, the CDR3 is TGCAGTGCTTGGGGCACCGCTAAGGATAATTCACCCCTCCACTTT.

The J gene is TRBJ2-3, the V gene TRBV15; 9 positions match TRBD1. The V and J ends lost 0 bases and 5 bases, in that order; junction bases with no gene match: 6. The CDR3 length is 16 residues. Looked up from germline, CDR1 is LNHNV and CDR2 is YYDKDF (reference sequence). CDR3 amino acids: CATSRDGGTGQDTQYF. The CDR3, as DNA: TGTGCCACCAGCAGAGATGGGGGGACAGGGCAAGATACGCAGTATTTT. The entire variable domain, with the rest obtained from reference TRBV15 and TRBJ2-3, is as follows: DAMVIQNPRYQVTQFGKPVTLSCSQTLNHNVMYWYQQKSSQAPKLLFHYYDKDFNNEADTPDNFQSRRPNTSFCFLDIRSPGLGDTAMYLCATSRDGGTGQDTQYFGPGTRLTVL.

This chain's CDR3 is CASSRTGTVLYGYTF. In DNA form, the CDR3 reads TGTGCCAGCAGCCGTACCGGGACGGTCCTTTATGGCTACACCTTC. The chain combines TRBV27 with TRBJ1-2, with a weak D call TRBD1 (5 bases). Looked up from germline, CDR1 is MNHEY and CDR2 is SMNVEV (reference sequence). With 6 bases removed from V and 5 bases from J, the gap between germline ends came to 19 bases. The CDR3 loop spans 15 amino acids.

V gene TRBV6-2 or TRBV6-3 combines with J gene TRBJ2-7, with TRBD1 matching over 8 bases. CDR3 size: 13 residues. Losses at the gene ends were 6 bases for V and 3 bases for J; bases not matched to a gene: 4. Germline assignment: CDR1 MNHEY and CDR2 SVGEGT. The CDR3 sequence: CASSRDRLYEQYF. In nucleotides, the CDR3 is TGTGCCAGCAGCCGGGACAGGCTCTACGAGCAGTACTTC.